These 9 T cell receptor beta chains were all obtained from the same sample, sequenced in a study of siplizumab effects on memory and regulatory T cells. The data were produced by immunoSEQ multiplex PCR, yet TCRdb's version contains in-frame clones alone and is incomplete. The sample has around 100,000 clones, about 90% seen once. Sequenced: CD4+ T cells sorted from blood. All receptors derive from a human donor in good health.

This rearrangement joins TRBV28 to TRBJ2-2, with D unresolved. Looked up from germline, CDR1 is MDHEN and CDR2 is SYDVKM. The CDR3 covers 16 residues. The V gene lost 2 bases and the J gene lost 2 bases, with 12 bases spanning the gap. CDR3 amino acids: CASSLEVWGNTGELFF. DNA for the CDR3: TGTGCCAGCAGTTTAGAGGTTTGGGGTAACACCGGGGAGCTGTTTTTT. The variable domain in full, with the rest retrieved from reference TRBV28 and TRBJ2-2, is DVKVTQSSRYLVKRTGEKVFLECVQDMDHENMFWYRQDPGLGLRLIYFSYDVKMKEKGDIPEGYSVSREKKERFSLILESASTNQTSMYLCASSLEVWGNTGELFFGEGSRLTVL.

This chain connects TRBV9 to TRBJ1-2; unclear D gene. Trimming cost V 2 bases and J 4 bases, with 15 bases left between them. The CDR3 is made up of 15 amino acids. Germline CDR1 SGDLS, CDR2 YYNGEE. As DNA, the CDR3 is TGTGCCAGCAGCGTGGAGGATTTCGGGGTCTATGGCTACACCTTC. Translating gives CASSVEDFGVYGYTF.

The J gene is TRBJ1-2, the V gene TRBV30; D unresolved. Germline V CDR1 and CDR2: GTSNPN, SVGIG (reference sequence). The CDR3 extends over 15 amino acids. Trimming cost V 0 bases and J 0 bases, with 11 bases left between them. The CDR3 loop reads CAWSVSQLANYGYTF. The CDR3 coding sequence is TGTGCCTGGAGTGTTTCGCAGCTAGCTAACTATGGCTACACCTTC. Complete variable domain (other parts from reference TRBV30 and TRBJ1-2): SQTIHQWPATLVQPVGSPLSLECTVEGTSNPNLYWYRQAAGRGLQLLFYSVGIGQISSEVPQNLSASRPQDRQFILSSKKLLLSDSGFYLCAWSVSQLANYGYTFGSGTRLTVV.

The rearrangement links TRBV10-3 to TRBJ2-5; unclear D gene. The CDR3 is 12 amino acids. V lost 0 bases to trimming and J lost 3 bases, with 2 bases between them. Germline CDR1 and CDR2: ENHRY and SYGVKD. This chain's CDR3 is CAISESEETQYF. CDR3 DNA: TGTGCCATCAGTGAGTCGGAAGAGACCCAGTACTTC.

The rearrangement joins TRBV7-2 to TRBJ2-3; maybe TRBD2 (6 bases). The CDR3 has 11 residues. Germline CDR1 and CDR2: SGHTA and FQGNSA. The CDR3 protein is CATSGADTQYF. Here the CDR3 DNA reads TGTGCTACTTCGGGGGCAGATACGCAGTATTTT. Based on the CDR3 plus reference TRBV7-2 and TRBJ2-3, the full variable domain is GAGVSQSPSNKVTEKGKDVELRCDPISGHTALYWYRQSLGQGLEFLIYFQGNSAPDKSGLPSDRFSAERTGGSVSTLTIQRTQQEDSAVYLCATSGADTQYFGPGTRLTVL.

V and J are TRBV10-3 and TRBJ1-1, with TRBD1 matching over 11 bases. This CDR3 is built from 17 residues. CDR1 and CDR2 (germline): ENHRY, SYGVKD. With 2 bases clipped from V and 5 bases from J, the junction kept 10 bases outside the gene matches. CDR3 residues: CAISELWTGGTRTEAFF. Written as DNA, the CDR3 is TGTGCCATCAGTGAGCTTTGGACAGGGGGCACGAGGACTGAAGCTTTCTTT.

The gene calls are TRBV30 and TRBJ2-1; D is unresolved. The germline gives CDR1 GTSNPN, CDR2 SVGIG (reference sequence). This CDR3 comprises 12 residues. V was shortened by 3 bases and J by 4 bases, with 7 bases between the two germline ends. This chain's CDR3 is CAWSRKYNEQFF. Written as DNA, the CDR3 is TGTGCCTGGAGCCGTAAATACAATGAGCAGTTCTTC.

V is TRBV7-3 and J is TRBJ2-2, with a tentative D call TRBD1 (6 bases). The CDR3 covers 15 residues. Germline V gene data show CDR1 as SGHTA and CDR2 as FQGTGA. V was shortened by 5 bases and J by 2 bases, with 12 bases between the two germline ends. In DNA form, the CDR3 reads TGTGCCAGCAGCCTCTGGACAGAAAACACCGGGGAGCTGTTTTTT. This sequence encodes CASSLWTENTGELFF.

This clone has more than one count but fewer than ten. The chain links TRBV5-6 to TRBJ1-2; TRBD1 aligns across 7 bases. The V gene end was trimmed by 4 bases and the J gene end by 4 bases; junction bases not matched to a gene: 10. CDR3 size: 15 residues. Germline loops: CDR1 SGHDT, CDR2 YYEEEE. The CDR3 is CASSPTDRAGYGYTF. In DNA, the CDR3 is TGTGCCAGCAGCCCGACCGACAGGGCTGGCTATGGCTACACCTTC.